This TCR beta chain was profiled in a study of T-cell memory formation after mild COVID-19. Study results and caveats: Clones contracting over day 15 to 85 were CD4/CD8 balanced, with later expanders leaning CD4+. Largely, contracting CD4+ clones fell within CM and EM, and contracting CD8+ clones within EMRA. Among clones peaking at day 37 in the second wave, SARS-CoV-2 specificity remained unconfirmed.

TCRdb called the 5' RACE reads again in MiXCR, with one record for every CDR3 protein. The profile shows more than 250,000 distinct CDR3 sequences, approximately 19% of them singletons. Concerning this clonotype itself: Antigen specificity is unknown.

Sequencing was done on a sample of PBMCs or a T cell subset sorted from them (not recorded which). This sequence originates from a man aged 18-30 years who had mild COVID-19 (a few samples of this study predate the infection). Cell type and time point are not known.

CDR3 protein: CASSLVEVSYGYTF. CDR3 DNA sequence: TGCGCCAGCAGCTTGGTAGAGGTTTCCTATGGCTACACCTTC. This rearrangement joins TRBV5-1 to TRBJ1-2; D is unresolved. Trimming pared 0 bases from V and 4 bases from J, leaving 10 bases between. The CDR3 runs 14 residues. The germline CDR1 and CDR2 sequences are SGHRS and YFSETQ. Looking up the rest from reference TRBV5-1 and TRBJ1-2 gives the full variable domain: KAGVTQTPRYLIKTRGQQVTLSCSPISGHRSVSWYQQTPGQGLQFLFEYFSETQRNKGNFPGRFSGRQFSNSRSEMNVSTLELGDSALYLCASSLVEVSYGYTFGSGTRLTVV.